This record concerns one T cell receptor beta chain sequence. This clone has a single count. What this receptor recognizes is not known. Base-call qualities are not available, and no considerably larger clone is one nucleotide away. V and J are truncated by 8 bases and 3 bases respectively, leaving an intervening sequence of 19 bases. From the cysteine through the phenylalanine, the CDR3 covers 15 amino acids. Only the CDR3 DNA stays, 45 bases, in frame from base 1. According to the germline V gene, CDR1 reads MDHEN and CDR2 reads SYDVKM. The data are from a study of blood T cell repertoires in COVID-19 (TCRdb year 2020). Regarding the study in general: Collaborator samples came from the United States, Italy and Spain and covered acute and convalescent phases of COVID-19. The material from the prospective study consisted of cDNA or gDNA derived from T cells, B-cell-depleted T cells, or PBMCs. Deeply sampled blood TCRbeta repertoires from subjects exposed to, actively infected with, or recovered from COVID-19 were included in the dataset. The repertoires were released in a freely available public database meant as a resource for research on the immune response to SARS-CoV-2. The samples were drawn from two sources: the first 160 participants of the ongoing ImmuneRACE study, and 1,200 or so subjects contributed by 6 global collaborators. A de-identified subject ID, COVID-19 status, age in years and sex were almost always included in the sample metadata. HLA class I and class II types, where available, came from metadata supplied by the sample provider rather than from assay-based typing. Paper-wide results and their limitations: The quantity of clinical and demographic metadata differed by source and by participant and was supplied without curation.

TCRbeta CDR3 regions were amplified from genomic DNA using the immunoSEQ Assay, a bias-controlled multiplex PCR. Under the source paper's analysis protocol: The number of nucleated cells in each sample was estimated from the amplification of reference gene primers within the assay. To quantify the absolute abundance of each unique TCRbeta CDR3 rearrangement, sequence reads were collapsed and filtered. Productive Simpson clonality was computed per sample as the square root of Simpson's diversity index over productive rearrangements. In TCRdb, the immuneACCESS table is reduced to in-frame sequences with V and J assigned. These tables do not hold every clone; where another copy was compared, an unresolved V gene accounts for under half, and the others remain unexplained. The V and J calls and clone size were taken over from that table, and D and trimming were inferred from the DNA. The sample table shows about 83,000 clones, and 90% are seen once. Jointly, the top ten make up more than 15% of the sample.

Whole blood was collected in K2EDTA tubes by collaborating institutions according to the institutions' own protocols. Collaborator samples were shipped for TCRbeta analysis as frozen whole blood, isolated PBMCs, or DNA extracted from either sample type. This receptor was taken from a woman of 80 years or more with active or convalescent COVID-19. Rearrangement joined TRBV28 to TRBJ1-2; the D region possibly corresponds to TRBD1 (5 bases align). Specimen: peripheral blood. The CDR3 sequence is CASVPGWGDHYGYTF. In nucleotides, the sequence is TGTGCCAGCGTCCCCGGCTGGGGGGACCACTATGGCTACACCTTC.